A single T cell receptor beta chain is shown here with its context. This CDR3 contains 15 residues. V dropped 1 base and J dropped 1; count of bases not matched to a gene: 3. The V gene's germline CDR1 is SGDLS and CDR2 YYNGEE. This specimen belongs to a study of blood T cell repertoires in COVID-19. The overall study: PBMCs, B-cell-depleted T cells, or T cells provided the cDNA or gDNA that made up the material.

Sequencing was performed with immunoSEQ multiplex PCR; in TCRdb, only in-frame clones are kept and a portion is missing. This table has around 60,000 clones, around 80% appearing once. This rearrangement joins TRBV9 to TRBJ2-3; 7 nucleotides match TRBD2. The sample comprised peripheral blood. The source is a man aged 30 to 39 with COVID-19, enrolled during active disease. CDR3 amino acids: CASSVTLAGTDTQYF. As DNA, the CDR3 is TGTGCCAGCAGCGTAACGCTAGCGGGCACAGATACGCAGTATTTT.